A selection of T cell receptor beta chains follows, all from one sample in a study of Tregs in tolerant kidney transplant recipients. The data were produced by immunoSEQ multiplex PCR, yet TCRdb's version contains in-frame clones alone and is incomplete. The sample has tens of thousands of clones, over 85% seen once. The source was CD4+ T cells from blood (PBMCs), collected 12 months after the transplant. The receptors here all came from a human patient who received a combined kidney and bone marrow transplant. Some T cells may be the graft donor's. The CDR3 runs from the conserved cysteine through the conserved F or W. A D gene is named only where the DNA matches it firmly. Size is omitted from some rows. Given values are once, few, many or a class for expanded clones.

CDR3nt | CDR3aa | d_gene | j_gene | abundance | v_gene
TGCGCCAGCAGCGCCCAGGGTGGGAACACCGGGGAGCTGTTTTTT | CASSAQGGNTGELFF | NA | TRBJ2-2 | NA | TRBV5-1
TGTGCCAGTGCCCTTGGAGGGGCGCGGGGTAATTCACCCCTCCACTTT | CASALGGARGNSPLHF | NA | TRBJ1-6 | NA | TRBV19
TGTGCCAGCAGCCAAGGGGGGGGCAGGAGATTCCAATTT | CASSQGGGRRFQF | NA | TRBJ1-6 | NA | TRBV14
TGTGCCAGTCGGTTACTAGCGGGCACCACCTACGAGCAGTACTTC | CASRLLAGTTYEQYF | TRBD2 | TRBJ2-7 | NA | TRBV7-2
TGCAGCGTTGAAGAAGTGACTAATTCCCCCCTCCACTTT | CSVEEVTNSPLHF | NA | TRBJ1-6 | once | TRBV29-1
TGTGCCAGCAGGGAGGACAGGGGGCGAGGTACGCAGTATTTT | CASREDRGRGTQYF | TRBD1 | TRBJ2-3 | NA | TRBV6-5
TGTGCCAGCAGCTTAGGTCAGGGGTTCCAAGAGACCCAGTACTTC | CASSLGQGFQETQYF | NA | TRBJ2-5 | NA | TRBV7-2
TGTGCCAGCAGCTTAGGAGGCGGGGGTAGCGGGAGAAGATACGAGCAGTACTTC | CASSLGGGGSGRRYEQYF | TRBD2 | TRBJ2-7 | NA | TRBV7-6
TGTGCCAGCAGCCGGGACAGGGTGCCCGGAAACACCATATATTTT | CASSRDRVPGNTIYF | TRBD1 | TRBJ1-3 | NA | TRBV14
TGTGCCAGCAGCTTAGCTAGCGGGAATCCCTCCCCCTACAATGAGCAGTTCTTC | CASSLASGNPSPYNEQFF | TRBD2 | TRBJ2-1 | once | TRBV7-6
TGTGCCAGCAGTGTACCACCAGGGGGAGCAGATACGCAGTATTTT | CASSVPPGGADTQYF | TRBD1 | TRBJ2-3 | NA | TRBV28
TGTGCCAGCAGCTTGTCAGGAGGTCTGTATGAGCAGTTCTTC | CASSLSGGLYEQFF | NA | TRBJ2-1 | NA | TRBV5-8
TGTGCCAGCAGTTCGAGCGGGAGGGCCGCAGATACGCAGTATTTT | CASSSSGRAADTQYF | TRBD2 | TRBJ2-3 | NA | TRBV28
TGTGCCAGCAGCTTTCGAGCGCCCATACAAGAGACCCAGTACTTC | CASSFRAPIQETQYF | NA | TRBJ2-5 | NA | TRBV5-6
TGTGCCAGCAGTTTTCGGTACGAGCAGTACTTC | CASSFRYEQYF | NA | TRBJ2-7 | NA | TRBV28
TGTGCCTGGAGAAACGGAGCCTCCTACGAGCAGTACTTC | CAWRNGASYEQYF | NA | TRBJ2-7 | NA | TRBV30
TGTGCCAGCAGCTTACCGCAAGAGACCCAGTACTTC | CASSLPQETQYF | NA | TRBJ2-5 | NA | TRBV7-2
TGTGCCAGCAGCTTAAGGAGAGATTCCTACGAGCAGTACTTC | CASSLRRDSYEQYF | NA | TRBJ2-7 | NA | TRBV7-2
TGCAGCGTTGGGGGCGGGGAAAGCTACGAGCAGTACTTC | CSVGGGESYEQYF | NA | TRBJ2-7 | NA | TRBV29-1
TGTGCCAGCAGGCTAGGACAGCCCAATAAACTGTTTTTT | CASRLGQPNKLFF | NA | TRBJ1-4 | NA | TRBV28
TGTGCCAGTAGTATTCTAGGGGCCGAGGACACCGGGGAGCTGTTTTTT | CASSILGAEDTGELFF | NA | TRBJ2-2 | NA | TRBV19
TGTGCCAGCAGCCGATTAGGGTTAGCGGGGGGGCGGACAGATACGCAGTATTTT | CASSRLGLAGGRTDTQYF | TRBD2 | TRBJ2-3 | NA | TRBV7-3
TGTGCCAGCTCACCGATTGTCCTAGCGGGGGAGCCTAGCACAGATACGCAGTATTTT | CASSPIVLAGEPSTDTQYF | TRBD2 | TRBJ2-3 | NA | TRBV18
TGCGCCAGCAGCTTGGGACAGGGCCAAGAGACCCAGTACTTC | CASSLGQGQETQYF | TRBD1 | TRBJ2-5 | NA | TRBV5-1
TGTGCCAGCAGCCCCTTTTCCGGGATGGAGTACGAGCAGTACTTC | CASSPFSGMEYEQYF | NA | TRBJ2-7 | NA | TRBV7-2
TGTGCCAGCTCACCTTCCGGGGGATGGACGAACACTGAAGCTTTCTTT | CASSPSGGWTNTEAFF | NA | TRBJ1-1 | NA | TRBV18
TGTGCCAGCAGCTTAGGACCCGGAGGGTCCGCAGGCTACAATGAGCAGTTCTTC | CASSLGPGGSAGYNEQFF | NA | TRBJ2-1 | NA | TRBV11-3
TGTGCCAGCAGTCCACGGGACATTAACTATGGCTACACCTTC | CASSPRDINYGYTF | NA | TRBJ1-2 | NA | TRBV28
TGTGCCAGCAGGTTGGGGCAGGTGGACGGGGAGCTGTTTTTT | CASRLGQVDGELFF | NA | TRBJ2-2 | NA | TRBV11-3
TGTGCCAGCAGCGTAGCTAGGGAGGCAAGGGAGCTGTTTTTT | CASSVAREARELFF | NA | TRBJ2-2 | NA | TRBV9
TGTGCCAGCAGTTATAGTGGAGGGGCGAACACAGATACGCAGTATTTT | CASSYSGGANTDTQYF | NA | TRBJ2-3 | NA | TRBV6-5
TGTGCCAGCAGCCAAGAACACCTGAACACTGAAGCTTTCTTT | CASSQEHLNTEAFF | NA | TRBJ1-1 | NA | TRBV4-2
TGTGCCAGCAGTGAATTGCTGGGAGGAACTAATGAAAAACTGTTTTTT | CASSELLGGTNEKLFF | NA | TRBJ1-4 | NA | TRBV2
TGCGCCAGCAGCACCCATGACGTTGGGGGCCCGACGTTTCTAGCCAAAAACATTCAGTACTTC | CASSTHDVGGPTFLAKNIQYF | NA | TRBJ2-4 | NA | TRBV4-1
TGTGCCAGCAGCTTACAGGGGAAGGGCGAGCAGTACTTC | CASSLQGKGEQYF | NA | TRBJ2-7 | NA | TRBV7-6
TGTGCCAGCAGCCCTAGCGGGAGGGACACAGATACGCAGTATTTT | CASSPSGRDTDTQYF | TRBD2 | TRBJ2-3 | NA | TRBV11-3
TGTGCCAGCAGCTTGGGGACTAGCGGGTGGCTGGAGACCCAGTACTTC | CASSLGTSGWLETQYF | TRBD2 | TRBJ2-5 | once | TRBV5-4
TGTGCCACCAGCAGGGAGGGAGCGAAGCGGGGGGGAGCAGATACGCAGTATTTT | CATSREGAKRGGADTQYF | TRBD2 | TRBJ2-3 | once | TRBV15
TGTGCCACCAGCAAGGGACTCGTCTCCTACGAGCAGTACTTC | CATSKGLVSYEQYF | NA | TRBJ2-7 | NA | TRBV15
TGTGCCAGTAGTGATCGACAGGATAATTCCCCCCTCCACTTT | CASSDRQDNSPLHF | NA | TRBJ1-6 | NA | TRBV19
TGTGCCAGCCTGGACAGTCTTAGCTCCTATAATTCACCCCTCCACTTT | CASLDSLSSYNSPLHF | NA | TRBJ1-6 | NA | TRBV5-6
TGTGCCAGCTCACCACGCTCCGGTTTTGGCGGGGACTCCTACAATGAGCAGTTCTTC | CASSPRSGFGGDSYNEQFF | NA | TRBJ2-1 | NA | TRBV18
TGTGCCAGCAGCCTAGGGGCCGCATACAATGAGCAGTTCTTC | CASSLGAAYNEQFF | NA | TRBJ2-1 | NA | TRBV9